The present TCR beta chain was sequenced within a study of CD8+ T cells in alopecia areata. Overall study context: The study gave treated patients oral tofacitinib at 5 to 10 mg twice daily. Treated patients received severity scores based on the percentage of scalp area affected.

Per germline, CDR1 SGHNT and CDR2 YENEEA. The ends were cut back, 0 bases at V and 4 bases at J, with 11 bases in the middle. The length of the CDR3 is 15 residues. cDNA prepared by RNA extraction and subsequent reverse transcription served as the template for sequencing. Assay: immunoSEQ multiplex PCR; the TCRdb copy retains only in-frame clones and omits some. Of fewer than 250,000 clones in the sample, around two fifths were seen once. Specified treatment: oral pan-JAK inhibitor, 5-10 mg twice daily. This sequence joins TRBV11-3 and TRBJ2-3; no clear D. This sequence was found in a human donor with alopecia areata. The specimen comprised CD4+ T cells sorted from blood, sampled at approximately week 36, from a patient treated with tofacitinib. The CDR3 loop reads CASSLDSQTADTQYF. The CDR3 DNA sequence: TGTGCCAGCAGCTTAGACTCACAGACCGCAGATACGCAGTATTTT.